This T cell receptor (beta chain) came from a study of long-term antiretroviral therapy in people with HIV. This clone was picked up one time. Its specificity is unknown. The study's findings and limits: Within the repertoire, clones expanded before ART were dominant at all time points. Spans of CDR3 length were tighter for HIV repertoires than for controls.

From germline, CDR1 is SGHNT and CDR2 YYREEE (reference sequence). V lost 4 bases and J lost 2, with 11 bases in between. CDR3 length: 14 amino acids. No donor had fewer than one pre-ART PBMC sample or fewer than two post-ART PBMC samples. DNA was extracted from roughly 1-10 million thawed cryopreserved PBMC. Run at survey level, the immunoSEQ assay was version v3.0. Only in-frame clones appear in the TCRdb table, and some are missing; sequencing was by immunoSEQ multiplex PCR. The data show some 19,000 clones, roughly 79% seen once. Material: unsorted PBMCs, obtained 2.2 years after starting antiretroviral therapy. The TCR sequence derives from a man between 45 and 60 years old with HIV. The chain uses TRBV5-4 and TRBJ2-3; weak D call: TRBD2 (5 bases). The CDR3 bases are TGTGCCAGCAGCCGAGCGGAGATCACAGATACGCAGTATTTT. It is translated as CASSRAEITDTQYF.